This T cell receptor (beta chain) was documented in a study of early T cells in non-severe SARS-CoV-2 infection. Across the study: Unsorted whole blood bulk RNA was sequenced, with unpaired chains.

The sample holds many counts of this clonotype. Germline loops: CDR1 MNHNY, CDR2 SVGAGI (reference sequence). The length of the CDR3 is 12 residues. V was pared by 5 bases and J by 0 bases, with 4 bases between. MiXCR, applied by TCRdb to the 5' RACE reads, yields one record per CDR3 protein. Seen here are tens of thousands of distinct CDR3 sequences, 5% to 6.5% observed once, and the top ten hold 3.5% to 5.5%. The clonotype originates from an adult who was a healthcare worker with PCR-confirmed SARS-CoV-2 infection or an uninfected control (not recorded which). The chain carries TRBV6-6 and TRBJ1-2; D is ambiguous. Sequencing used whole blood. CDR3 amino acids: CASSGPNYGYTF. The CDR3 DNA reads TGTGCCAGCAGTGGTCCTAACTATGGCTACACCTTC.